This TCR beta chain was profiled in a study of cytomegalovirus exposure and HLA in healthy donors. As for the study in general: In an earlier analysis, 95 million to 140 million unique TCR beta sequences were found from 150 million to 200 million T cells. Study-level results: Follow-up analysis later connected one missense variant in DCLRE1C with trimming of TCR beta V- and J-genes. A later analysis reportedly found fewer N-insertions in an Asian-associated ancestry cluster than the roughly 670-donor mean. Later analysis identified several of the most significant clusters that appeared linked to common viral pathogens.

This clone has more than one count but fewer than ten. The antigen is undetermined. V was clipped by 0 bases and J by 4 bases, with 6 bases between them. The CDR3 loop spans 13 amino acids. Germline loops: CDR1 SEHNR, CDR2 FQNEAQ (reference sequence). The PCR had 60 Vbeta and 13 Jbeta primers. Produced via immunoSEQ multiplex PCR; TCRdb's table is partial and in-frame only. The sample lists roughly 80,000 clones; about 70% were seen once. This clonotype originated in a male donor in good health and CMV-seropositive. Sequencing used PBMCs. The chain recombines TRBV7-9 with TRBJ2-5; maybe TRBD2 (6 bases). The CDR3 DNA reads TGTGCCAGCAGCTTAGCTAGCGGAGAGACCCAGTACTTC. Translating it yields CASSLASGETQYF.